The 7 T cell receptor beta chains given below trace back to one sample, sequenced in a study of blood T cells in healthy people across ages. It was with a sample-barcoded 5' primer and a J-beta primer mix that a second PCR of about 6 to 12 cycles was run. One entry per CDR3 protein, called by TCRdb with MiXCR from the 5' RACE reads. There are 600,000 or so distinct CDR3 sequences in the sample; 25% to 35% occur only once, and about 15% lies in the top ten. The sample comprised blood. The receptors stem from a woman of 80 years or more in good health.

This clonotype appeared many times. The chain has TRBV27 and TRBJ2-3; 14 bases are shared with TRBD2. Unmatched junction bases numbered 10, after V lost 8 bases and J lost 6 bases. Germline V gives CDR1 MNHEY, CDR2 SMNVEV (reference sequence). The CDR3 runs 16 residues. The CDR3 region has the DNA TGTGCCAGCCGCAAGACTAGCGGGGGGGCCAGGGATACGCAGTATTTT. This encodes CASRKTSGGARDTQYF.

This clonotype was detected many times. The J gene is TRBJ2-1, the V gene TRBV12-5; D possibly corresponds to TRBD2 (6 bases). CDR1 and CDR2 (germline): LGHNT, FRNRAP. The length of the CDR3 is 16 residues. Trimming took 3 bases from V and 4 from J, leaving 16 bases between them. CDR3: CASGLRPPGGYNEQFF. For the CDR3, the DNA is TGTGCTAGTGGTTTACGGCCTCCAGGAGGGTACAATGAGCAGTTCTTC.

This clonotype was counted ten times or more. The rearrangement uses TRBV2 and TRBJ2-7; weak D call: TRBD2 (5 bases). This CDR3 has 11 amino acids. V lost 5 bases, J lost 10 bases, and 12 bases lay in between. CDR1 is SNHLY, CDR2 FYNNEI, per germline. This chain's CDR3 is CASSSRVLQYF. CDR3 sequence (DNA): TGTGCCAGCAGTTCGCGGGTGCTCCAGTACTTC. The full variable domain, its missing parts supplied by reference TRBV2 and TRBJ2-7, is EPEVTQTPSHQVTQMGQEVILRCVPISNHLYFYWYRQILGQKVEFLVSFYNNEISEKSEIFDDQFSVERPDGSNFTLKIRSTKLEDSAMYFCASSSRVLQYFGPGTRLTVT.

In the case of this clonotype: This may arise from a read error, as a much more abundant clone is one base away. V usage is TRBV12-3 or TRBV12-4 and J usage is TRBJ2-3; the D gene is possibly TRBD2 (6 bases). CDR3 size: 13 residues. In DNA form, the CDR3 reads TGTGCCAGCGGGGCAACTAGCACAGATGCGCAGTATTTT. Translation: CASGATSTDAQYF.

This chain joins TRBV9 and TRBJ2-7; 7 bases align to TRBD2. The CDR3 is made up of 16 amino acids. Germline assignment: CDR1 SGDLS and CDR2 YYNGEE. The V segment lost 0 bases and the J segment 7 bases; nucleotides outside the gene matches: 13. The chain's CDR3 is CASSVGGTIINNEQYF. The DNA of the CDR3 is TGTGCCAGCAGCGTAGGGGGGACTATCATTAACAATGAGCAGTACTTC.

This clonotype was counted only a few times. The genes are TRBV28 and TRBJ1-1, with D hard to call. V lost 4 bases and J lost 12, with 15 bases in between. Germline CDR1 and CDR2: MDHEN and SYDVKM. The CDR3 is made up of 12 amino acids. The CDR3 DNA follows: TGTGCCAGCAGTTCTGATCAACAGATAACTTTCTTT. Amino acid sequence: CASSSDQQITFF.

This clonotype was detected only a few times. This chain connects TRBV6-2 or TRBV6-3 to TRBJ1-1, with TRBD1 matching over 12 bases. Germline CDR1 reads MNHEY; CDR2 reads SVGEGT. CDR3 size: 17 residues. Trimming took 5 bases from V and 4 from J; bases not matched to a gene: 11. The CDR3 here is CASSRTSGTGGSTEAFF. DNA of the CDR3: TGTGCCAGCAGTAGAACCTCCGGGACAGGGGGCTCCACTGAAGCTTTCTTT.